The 11 T cell receptor beta chains in this list originate from one sample, sequenced in a study of radiation and T cells in renal cell carcinoma. Some clones are missing from TCRdb's copy, which holds only in-frame ones; the method was immunoSEQ multiplex PCR. The sample contains under 55,000 clones, 83% of which appear only once. Time point denoted: baseline pretreatment blood. The treatment here: 15 Gy SBRT to primary tumor, nephrectomy 4 weeks later. The material sequenced was blood, taken from a patient whose treatment included radiotherapy and nephrectomy. These receptors all stem from a woman aged 70-85 years with renal cell carcinoma.

The rearrangement uses TRBV4-3 and TRBJ2-1, with 9 bases that match TRBD2. The CDR3 extends over 13 amino acids. V gave up 0 bases and J gave up 9 bases; unmatched junction bases: 0. Per germline, CDR1 LGHNA and CDR2 YSLEER. CDR3 loop: CASSQDSGSEQFF. CDR3 sequence (DNA): TGCGCCAGCAGCCAAGATAGCGGGAGTGAGCAGTTCTTC.

The chain recombines TRBV6-1 with TRBJ2-6; D is uncertain. Trimming removed 0 bases from V and 0 bases from J, with 12 bases in between. The length of the CDR3 is 18 residues. The germline V gene encodes CDR1 MNHNS and CDR2 SASEGT. DNA for the CDR3: TGTGCCAGCAGTGAAGCGCACAGTAGGGTCTCTGGGGCCAACGTCCTGACTTTC. Its translation is CASSEAHSRVSGANVLTF.

The chain recombines TRBV7-2 with TRBJ2-3, with 7 bases fitting TRBD1. The length of the CDR3 is 15 residues. V trimming: 5 bases; J trimming: 2 bases; junction bases outside the gene matches: 7. Per the germline V gene, CDR1 is SGHTA and CDR2 is FQGNSA. For the CDR3, the DNA is TGTGCCAGCAGCCGAGGGACAGACTACACAGATACGCAGTATTTT. Its translation is CASSRGTDYTDTQYF.

CDR3 in DNA: TGTGCCAGCAGCTTTAGGCCAATCGGATACAATGAGCAGTTCTTC. Its protein is CASSFRPIGYNEQFF. The chain combines TRBV11-1 with TRBJ2-1; D is undetermined. V gave up 3 bases and J gave up 4 bases, with 13 bases separating them. Looked up from germline, CDR1 is SGHAT and CDR2 is FQDESV (reference sequence). This CDR3 contains 15 residues.

The chain links TRBV7-8 to TRBJ2-1; 7 positions match TRBD2. The CDR3 loop spans 16 amino acids. The germline CDR1 and CDR2 sequences are SGHVS and FQNEAQ. V lost 1 base, J lost 4 bases, and 7 bases stayed unmatched. The CDR3 bases are TGTGCCAGCAGCTTAGAATTTGGGGGAGGGTACAATGAGCAGTTCTTC. As protein: CASSLEFGGGYNEQFF.

This chain connects TRBV25-1 to TRBJ2-2, with a possible D match to TRBD1 (6 bases). Trimming removed 6 bases at V and 0 bases at J, with 14 bases between. The CDR3 loop spans 16 amino acids. Germline-derived CDR1 and CDR2 are MGHDK and SYGVNS. This chain's CDR3 is CASSADRFANTGELFF. In DNA form, the CDR3 reads TGTGCCAGCAGCGCAGACAGGTTCGCGAACACCGGGGAGCTGTTTTTT.

This rearrangement joins TRBV2 to TRBJ1-2; possible D gene TRBD1, 6 bases. The CDR3 extends over 12 amino acids. Germline loops: CDR1 SNHLY, CDR2 FYNNEI. The ends were cut back, 8 bases at V and 4 bases at J, with 11 bases in the middle. The CDR3 reads CASHRDPYGYTF. In DNA form, the CDR3 reads TGTGCCAGCCACAGGGATCCCTATGGCTACACCTTC.

The chain uses TRBV5-1 and TRBJ2-3; 8 bases map to TRBD2. The CDR3 consists of 16 residues. The J segment lost 3 bases and the V segment lost 5 bases, leaving 11 bases of the junction unmatched. CDR1 is SGHRS, CDR2 YFSETQ, per germline. CDR3 amino acids: CASRRGEGLGTDTQYF. The CDR3 DNA is TGCGCCAGCAGGAGAGGAGAGGGACTAGGGACAGATACGCAGTATTTT.

This rearrangement joins TRBV2 to TRBJ2-2; D perhaps matches TRBD1 (6 bases). The V gene lost 4 bases and the J gene lost 4 bases, with 13 bases spanning the gap. In germline, CDR1 is SNHLY, CDR2 FYNNEI. The CDR3 extends over 15 amino acids. The CDR3 loop is CASSGGLGGTGELFF. CDR3 DNA: TGTGCCAGCAGTGGGGGGCTGGGCGGCACCGGGGAGCTGTTTTTT. The whole variable domain, remainder taken from reference TRBV2 and TRBJ2-2, is EPEVTQTPSHQVTQMGQEVILRCVPISNHLYFYWYRQILGQKVEFLVSFYNNEISEKSEIFDDQFSVERPDGSNFTLKIRSTKLEDSAMYFCASSGGLGGTGELFFGEGSRLTVL.

The gene calls are TRBV6-5 and TRBJ2-2, with TRBD2 identical over 13 bases. The CDR3 extends over 15 amino acids. From germline, CDR1 is MNHEY and CDR2 SVGAGI. The trim removed 7 bases at V and 7 bases at J, leaving 6 bases unmatched. The CDR3 DNA reads TGTGCCAGCACCGAGACTAGCGGGGGGTTCGGGGAGCTGTTTTTT. It translates to CASTETSGGFGELFF.

This clone is a singleton in its sample. The V gene is TRBV28, the J gene TRBJ2-2; D unclear. This CDR3 is 13 amino acids long. The germline V and J ends were trimmed by 9 bases and 7 bases, with 15 bases remaining between them. Germline values: CDR1 MDHEN, CDR2 SYDVKM. CDR3 loop: CASITNSVGELFF. In DNA, the CDR3 is TGTGCCAGTATTACAAACTCGGTCGGGGAGCTGTTTTTT.